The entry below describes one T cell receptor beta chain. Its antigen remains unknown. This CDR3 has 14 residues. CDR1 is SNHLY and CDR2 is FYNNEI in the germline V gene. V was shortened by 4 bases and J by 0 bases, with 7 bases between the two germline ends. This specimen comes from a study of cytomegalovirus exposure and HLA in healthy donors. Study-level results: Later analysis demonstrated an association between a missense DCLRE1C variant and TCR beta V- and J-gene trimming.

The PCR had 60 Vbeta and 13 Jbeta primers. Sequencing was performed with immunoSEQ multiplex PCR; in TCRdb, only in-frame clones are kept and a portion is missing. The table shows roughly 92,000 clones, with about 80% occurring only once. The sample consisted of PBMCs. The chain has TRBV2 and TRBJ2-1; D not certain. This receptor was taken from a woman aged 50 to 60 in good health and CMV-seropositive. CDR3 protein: CASSVRSSYNEQFF. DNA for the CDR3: TGTGCCAGCAGTGTCCGGAGCTCCTACAATGAGCAGTTCTTC.